This T cell receptor (beta chain) appears in the sequencing data of a study of identical twins. This clonotype was seen only a few times. V shed 4 bases and J 8 bases; nucleotides not matched to a gene: 1. This CDR3 has 12 amino acids. TCRdb redid the calling of the 5' RACE reads with MiXCR, one entry per CDR3 protein. Altogether roughly 260,000 distinct CDR3 sequences are present, 11% to 15% being singletons, with the ten largest covering approximately 8.2%. The specimen was memory (CD45RO+) T cells sorted from blood. The source is a woman aged 18-29 years in good health. The chain carries TRBV12-3 or TRBV12-4 and TRBJ1-4; 7 positions match TRBD1. CDR3 sequence reads: CASSYRGEKLFF. The CDR3, as DNA: TGTGCCAGCAGTTACAGGGGAGAAAAACTGTTTTTT.